One sample yielded the 2 T cell receptor beta chains listed below, sequenced in a study of shared T cell receptors in the human thymus. Sequenced by immunoSEQ multiplex PCR; TCRdb stores in-frame clones only, minus some. The sample contains around 65,000 clones, around 96% of which appear only once. The sample consisted of thymocytes. The receptor set was obtained from a human donor.

This sequence joins TRBV4-1 and TRBJ2-1; D is ambiguous. Germline CDR1 MGHRA, CDR2 YSYEKL. The CDR3 covers 15 residues. The germline V and J ends were trimmed by 0 bases and 5 bases, with 11 bases remaining between them. The CDR3 DNA is TGCGCCAGCAGCCAAGAACGAGACTTGCACAATGAGCAGTTCTTC. The encoded protein is CASSQERDLHNEQFF.

This chain joins TRBV4-3 and TRBJ1-2; D might be TRBD1 (5 bases). The length of the CDR3 is 18 residues. Between the trimmed V and J ends, which lost 0 bases and 4 bases, there was a span of 21 bases. CDR1 and CDR2 from the germline V gene are LGHNA and YSLEER. The CDR3 DNA follows: TGCGCCAGCAGCCAAGAGGGGACCGGGTCTCCCGAGGCCTATGGCTACACCTTC. Residues: CASSQEGTGSPEAYGYTF.